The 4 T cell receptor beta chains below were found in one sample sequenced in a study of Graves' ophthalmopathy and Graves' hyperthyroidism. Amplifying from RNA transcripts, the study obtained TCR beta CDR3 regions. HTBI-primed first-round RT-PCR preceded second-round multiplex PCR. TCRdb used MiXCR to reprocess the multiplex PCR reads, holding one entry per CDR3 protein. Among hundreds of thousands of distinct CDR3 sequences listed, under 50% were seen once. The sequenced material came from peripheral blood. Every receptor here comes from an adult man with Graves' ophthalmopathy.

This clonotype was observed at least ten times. The CDR3 here is CASSLLVEETQYF. In DNA form, the CDR3 reads TGTGCCAGCAGCTTATTAGTTGAAGAGACCCAGTACTTC. The rearrangement links TRBV7-8 to TRBJ2-5, with D unclear. The germline CDR1 and CDR2 sequences are SGHVS and FQNEAQ. Trimming took 2 bases from V and 3 from J, leaving 7 bases between them. This CDR3 contains 13 residues. Based on the CDR3 plus reference TRBV7-8 and TRBJ2-5, the full variable domain is GAGVSQSPRYKVAKRGQDVALRCDPISGHVSLFWYQQALGQGPEFLTYFQNEAQLDKSGLPSDRFFAERPEGSVSTLKIQRTQQEDSAVYLCASSLLVEETQYFGPGTRLLVL.

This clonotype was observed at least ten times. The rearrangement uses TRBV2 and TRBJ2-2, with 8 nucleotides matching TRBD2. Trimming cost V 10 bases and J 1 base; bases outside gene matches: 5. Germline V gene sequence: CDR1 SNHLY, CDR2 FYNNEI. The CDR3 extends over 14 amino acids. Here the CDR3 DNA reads TGTGCCACCCTAGCGGGCGTGAACACCGGGGAGCTGTTTTTT. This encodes CATLAGVNTGELFF.

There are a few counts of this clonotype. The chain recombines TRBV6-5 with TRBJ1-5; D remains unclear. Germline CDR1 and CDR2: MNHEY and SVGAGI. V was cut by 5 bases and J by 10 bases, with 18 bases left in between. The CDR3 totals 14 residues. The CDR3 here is CASSEVTVIQPQHF. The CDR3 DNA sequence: TGTGCCAGCAGTGAAGTAACAGTCATTCAACCCCAGCATTTT.

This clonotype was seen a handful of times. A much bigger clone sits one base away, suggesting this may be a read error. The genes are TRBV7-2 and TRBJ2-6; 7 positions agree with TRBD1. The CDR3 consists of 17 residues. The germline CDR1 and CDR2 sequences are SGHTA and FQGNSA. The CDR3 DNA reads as TGTGCCAGCAGCTTAGCCCTCACAGGGGTTGGGGCCGACGTCCTGACTTTC. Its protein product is CASSLALTGVGADVLTF.